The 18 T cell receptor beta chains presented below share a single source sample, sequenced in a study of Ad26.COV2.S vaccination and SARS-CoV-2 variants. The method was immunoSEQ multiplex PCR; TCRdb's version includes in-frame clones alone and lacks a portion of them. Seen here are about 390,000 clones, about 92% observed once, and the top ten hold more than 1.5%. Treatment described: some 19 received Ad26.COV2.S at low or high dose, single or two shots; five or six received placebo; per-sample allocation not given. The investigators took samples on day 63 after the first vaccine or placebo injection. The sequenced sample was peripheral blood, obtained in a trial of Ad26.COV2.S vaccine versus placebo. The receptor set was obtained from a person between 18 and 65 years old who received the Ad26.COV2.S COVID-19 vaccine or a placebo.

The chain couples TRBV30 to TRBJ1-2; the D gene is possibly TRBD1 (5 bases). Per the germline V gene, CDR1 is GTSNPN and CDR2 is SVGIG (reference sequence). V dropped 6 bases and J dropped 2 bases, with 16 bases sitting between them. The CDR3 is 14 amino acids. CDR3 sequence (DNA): TGTGCCTGCCGACCCGGGGGGGGAAACTATGGCTACACCTTC. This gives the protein CACRPGGGNYGYTF.

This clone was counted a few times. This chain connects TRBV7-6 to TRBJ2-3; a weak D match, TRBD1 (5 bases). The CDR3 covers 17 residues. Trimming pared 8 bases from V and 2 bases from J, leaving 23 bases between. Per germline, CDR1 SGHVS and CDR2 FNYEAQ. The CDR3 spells CASSEGSGFFHTDTQYF. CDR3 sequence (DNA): TGTGCCAGCTCGGAAGGGTCAGGGTTCTTCCACACAGATACGCAGTATTTT.

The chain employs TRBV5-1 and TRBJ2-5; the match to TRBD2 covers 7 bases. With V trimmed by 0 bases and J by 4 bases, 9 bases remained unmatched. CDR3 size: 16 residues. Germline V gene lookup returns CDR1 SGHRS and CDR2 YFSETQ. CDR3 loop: CASSLAGLDDGETQYF. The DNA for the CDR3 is TGCGCCAGCAGCTTGGCAGGACTAGACGATGGAGAGACCCAGTACTTC.

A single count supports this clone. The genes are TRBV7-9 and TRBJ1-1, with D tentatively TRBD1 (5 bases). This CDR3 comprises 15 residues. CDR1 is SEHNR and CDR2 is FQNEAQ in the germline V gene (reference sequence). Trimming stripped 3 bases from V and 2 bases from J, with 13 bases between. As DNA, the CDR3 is TGTGCCAGCAGCTTTGCCGCAGGGCCCAACACTGAAGCTTTCTTT. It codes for CASSFAAGPNTEAFF.

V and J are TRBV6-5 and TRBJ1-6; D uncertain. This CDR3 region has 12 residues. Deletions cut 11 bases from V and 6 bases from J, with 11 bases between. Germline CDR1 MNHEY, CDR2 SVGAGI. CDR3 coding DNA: TGTGCCCCCCGACAAATTAATTCACCCCTCCACTTT. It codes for CAPRQINSPLHF.

The CDR3 loop is CASSLRHDQPQHF. DNA of the CDR3: TGTGCCAGCAGCCTCCGACACGATCAGCCCCAGCATTTT. The chain couples TRBV9 to TRBJ1-5; no clear D gene. Germline CDR1 and CDR2: SGDLS and YYNGEE. The V and J ends lost 4 bases and 5 bases respectively, with 10 bases between them. CDR3 length: 13 residues.

The DNA for the CDR3 is TGTGCCAGCAGCCCAGGGGGGGGGACTAGCGGCTTAGAGACCCAGTACTTC. Protein sequence: CASSPGGGTSGLETQYF. V gene TRBV5-4 combines with J gene TRBJ2-5; 11 bases match TRBD2. The germline V gene has CDR1 SGHNT and CDR2 YYREEE (reference sequence). Trimming removed 4 bases from V and 4 bases from J; junction bases left unmatched: 12. This CDR3 has 17 amino acids.

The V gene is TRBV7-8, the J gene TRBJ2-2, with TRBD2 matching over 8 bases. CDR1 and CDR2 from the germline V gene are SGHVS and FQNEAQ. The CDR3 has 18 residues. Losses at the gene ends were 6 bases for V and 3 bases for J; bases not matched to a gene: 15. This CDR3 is CASSPYMAGGRDTGELFF. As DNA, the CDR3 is TGTGCCAGCAGTCCTTACATGGCGGGGGGTAGAGACACCGGGGAGCTGTTTTTT.

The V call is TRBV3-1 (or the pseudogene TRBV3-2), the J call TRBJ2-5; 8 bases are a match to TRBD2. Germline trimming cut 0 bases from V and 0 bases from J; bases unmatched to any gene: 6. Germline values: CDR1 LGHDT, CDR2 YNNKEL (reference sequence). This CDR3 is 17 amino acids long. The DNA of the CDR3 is TGTGCCAGCAGCCAAGATCGGGCTAGCGGGCACCAAGAGACCCAGTACTTC. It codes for CASSQDRASGHQETQYF.

DNA for the CDR3: TGTGCCACCGGTTCAAGGGTGGAGACCCAGTACTTC. Translation: CATGSRVETQYF. The chain is built from TRBV15 and TRBJ2-5, with no clear D. The V end was cut by 8 bases, the J end by 5 bases, with 12 bases between. Germline V gene data show CDR1 as LNHNV and CDR2 as YYDKDF (reference sequence). This CDR3 is 12 amino acids long.

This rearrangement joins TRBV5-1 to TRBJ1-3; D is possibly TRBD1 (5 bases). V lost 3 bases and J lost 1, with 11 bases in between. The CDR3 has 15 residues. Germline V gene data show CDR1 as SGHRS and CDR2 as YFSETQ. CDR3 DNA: TGCGCCAGCAGCTACACTCAGGGATCTGGAAACACCATATATTTT. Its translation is CASSYTQGSGNTIYF.

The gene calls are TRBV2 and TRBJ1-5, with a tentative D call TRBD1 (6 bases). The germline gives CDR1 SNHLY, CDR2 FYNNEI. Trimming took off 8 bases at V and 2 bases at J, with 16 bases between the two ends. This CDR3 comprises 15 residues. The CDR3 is CASLGHPGGNQPQHF. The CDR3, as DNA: TGTGCCAGCCTGGGACATCCCGGAGGCAATCAGCCCCAGCATTTT.

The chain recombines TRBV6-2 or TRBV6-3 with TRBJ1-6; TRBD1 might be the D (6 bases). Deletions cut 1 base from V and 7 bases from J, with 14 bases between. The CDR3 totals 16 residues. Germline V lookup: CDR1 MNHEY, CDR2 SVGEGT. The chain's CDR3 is CASSYFGDISNSPLHF. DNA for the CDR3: TGTGCCAGCAGTTACTTCGGGGACATATCCAATTCACCCCTCCACTTT.

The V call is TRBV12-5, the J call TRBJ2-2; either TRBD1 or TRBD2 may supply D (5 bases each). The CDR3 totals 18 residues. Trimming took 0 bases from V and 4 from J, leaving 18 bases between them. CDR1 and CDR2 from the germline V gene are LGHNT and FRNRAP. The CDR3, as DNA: TGTGCTAGTGGTTTGGTAGTCTATGGGGCGAGCGGCACCGGGGAGCTGTTTTTT. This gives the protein CASGLVVYGASGTGELFF.

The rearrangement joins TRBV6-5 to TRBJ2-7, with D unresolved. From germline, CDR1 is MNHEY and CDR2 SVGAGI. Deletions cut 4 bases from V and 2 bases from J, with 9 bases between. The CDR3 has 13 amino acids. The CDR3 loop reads CASSFSSTYEQYF. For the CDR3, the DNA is TGTGCCAGCAGTTTTTCTTCTACCTACGAGCAGTACTTC.

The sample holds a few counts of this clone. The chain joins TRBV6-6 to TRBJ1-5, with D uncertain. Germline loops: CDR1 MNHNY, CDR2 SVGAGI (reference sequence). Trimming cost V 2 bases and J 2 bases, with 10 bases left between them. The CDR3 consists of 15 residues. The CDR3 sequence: CASSYAAGRNQPQHF. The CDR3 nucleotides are TGTGCCAGCAGTTACGCGGCCGGACGCAATCAGCCCCAGCATTTT.

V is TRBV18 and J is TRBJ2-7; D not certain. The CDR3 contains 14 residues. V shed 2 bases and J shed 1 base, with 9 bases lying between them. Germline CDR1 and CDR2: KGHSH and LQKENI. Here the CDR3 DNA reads TGTGCCAGCTCACCAGAGGTGGGTTCCTACGAGCAGTACTTC. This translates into CASSPEVGSYEQYF.

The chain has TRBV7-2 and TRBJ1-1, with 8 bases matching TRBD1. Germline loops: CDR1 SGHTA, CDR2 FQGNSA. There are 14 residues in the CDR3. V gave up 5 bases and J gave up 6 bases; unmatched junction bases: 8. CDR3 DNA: TGTGCCAGCAGCACCCCCGGGACAGGTGCTGAAGCTTTCTTT. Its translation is CASSTPGTGAEAFF.